This TCR beta chain was captured in a study of shared clonotypes between healthy human individuals (TCRdb year 2020). Some background on the complete study: A few men and two women, aged 18 to 49 years, made up the cohort. Per donor, leukapheresis produced somewhere between about 0.94 and 8.9 billion PBMCs. To estimate repertoire size and how much clonotypes are shared between individuals, the study performed deep sequencing of blood TCR repertoires from 4 to 6 healthy adults. For each donor, CD4 naive and CD4 memory were each run on three plates, CD8 naive on two plates, and CD8 memory on one plate. To increase sequencing depth and limit assay-specific biases, different laboratories used diverse techniques to prepare libraries and sequence TCR repertoires.

Points the paper makes about the study in general: Rarefaction of sorted-subset datasets indicated incomplete sequencing despite the large sequencing depth. Across a handful of donors, around 5.4% of naive CD4, over 3% of naive CD8, around 2.5% of memory CD4, and roughly 0.41% of memory CD8 clonotypes were shared. Naive subsets generally had larger estimated clonotype richness than memory subsets. Compared with non-shared clonotypes, clonotypes shared by all four sorted-subset donors had higher generation probabilities. Pairwise subsampling indicated that sequencing depth was expected to affect the degree of clonotype sharing among donors. The genetic and exposure-history diversity represented was limited by the small number of donors. Sampling was restricted to blood, and TCR repertoires in tissues likely differ from the TCR repertoires found in blood.

Using the deep immunoSEQ assay, TCR CDR3 regions were amplified from genomic DNA by multiplex PCR. Extracted genomic DNA from each cell subset was distributed evenly across all wells of several immunoSEQ 96-well plates, and each plate was treated as a replicate. For sorted subsets, each replicate PCR was loaded with 200 to 250 ng genomic DNA, equivalent to 30,000 or so T cell genomes. Purified libraries were measured with a Qubit 3.0 fluorometer, size-checked on a Bioanalyzer 2100, and measured again with the KAPA Library Quantification kit. A separate single-read 150-cycle Illumina NextSeq 550 flow cell was used to sequence each immunoSEQ 96-well plate. The original methods were these. Because the immunoSEQ output included only junctional sequences and no quality scores, the filtering could not be the same as the filtering used for full-length reads. Sequences were annotated with PyIR, a Python wrapper for IgBLAST v1.9, using IMGT germline references to assign V/J genes and CDR3. Reads were removed for weak V/J assignments (E-value above 1e-6), missing CDR3, stop codons, out-of-frame junctions, or ambiguous translated residues. V3J clonotypes were defined by identical inferred V gene, J gene, and CDR3 amino acid sequence. Percentage overlap between repertoires was computed as shared unique clonotypes divided by the size of the smaller repertoire. Repertoire richness was assessed with RTK rarefaction, the Chao1 estimator, and Recon v2.1 estimates of unobserved clonotypes. Generation probabilities for all TCRbeta clonotypes obtained by the gDNA method from a few donors were computed using OLGA. TCRdb provides this immuneACCESS table in a form limited to in-frame rearrangements. Some clones are lacking; in checked studies, under half of them reflect an unresolved V gene, and why the rest are absent is not known. That table is the source of V, J and clone size, and D and trimming were worked out from the DNA. Present in this sample are over a million clones, around 75% of which were seen just once. The top ten clonotypes cover 1.5% of the sample.

Details on this clone: The antigen it recognizes is unknown. Base qualities are not recorded, but no much larger clone differs from it by a single base.

Healthy HIV-negative adults with no recently reported acute infections or vaccinations were included as donors. All donors were Caucasian adults living in Nashville, Tennessee, USA. Magnetic negative selection was used to enrich CD4+ T cells, after which naive cells were positively selected on CD45RA and the negative fraction became the memory subset. Blood was obtained by leukapheresis, after which PBMCs were separated by Ficoll-Histopaque density gradient centrifugation and cryopreserved in liquid nitrogen vapor phase. Analytical flow cytometry was used to check the purity and quantity of each magnetically sorted T cell population. Each sorted fraction had its genomic DNA isolated and then quantified by UV absorbance on a Nanodrop 2000c. The sequence was collected from a man between 18 and 29 years old in good health. Sequencing was carried out using memory CD4+ T cells sorted from blood. The cell subset or site label of this sample denotes: CD45RA-negative fraction.

DNA sequence: TGTGCCAGCAGCGTGACAGGGGACTATGGCTACACCTTC. It translates as CASSVTGDYGYTF. This chain is built from TRBV5-4 and TRBJ1-2; TRBD1 agrees with 8 junctional bases. The CDR3 runs 13 amino acids, cysteine and phenylalanine included. Just CDR3 DNA is preserved here, 39 bases in frame from base 1. CDR1 SGHNT and CDR2 YYREEE are derived from the germline V gene (reference sequence). The germline V and J ends show losses of 4 bases and 3 bases respectively, and no gene match explains 2 bases of the junction.